This T cell receptor beta chain was found in a study of regulatory T cells in long-lasting Graves disease. Turning to the study itself: More than 5 years of antithyroid drugs with positive TSH receptor antibodies defined persistent Graves' disease.

Arm-PCR of CDR3 regions and iRepertoire HTBI primers were the basis on which TCR beta libraries were built. In TCRdb, the multiplex PCR reads were re-called with MiXCR into one record per CDR3 protein. The sample lists 390,000 or so distinct CDR3 sequences, around 23% occurring once. V lost 3 bases and J lost 5, with 8 bases in between. The CDR3 length is 13 residues. Germline V gene sequence: CDR1 LNHDA, CDR2 SQIVND (reference sequence). Study results and limitations: Newly diagnosed Graves' patients exceeded persistent ones in TCR diversity. Persistent patients had more shared public clonotypes (approximately 2,700) than new patients (approximately 920). Favored gene segments in persistent disease were TRBV28, TRBJ1-2 and TRBJ2-5.

This clonotype was detected a few times. No antigen is known for it. Time point defined: persistent/refractory GD, antithyroid drugs over 5 years with positive TRAb. Making the TCR library involved RNA that had been extracted from PBMCs. This receptor was taken from a woman in her forties with Graves disease. The starting material was peripheral blood mononuclear cells (PBMCs), obtained when the disease was refractory, from a patient treated with antithyroid drugs. The rearrangement links TRBV19 to TRBJ1-5; no firm D call. CDR3 coding DNA: TGTGCCAGTAGTATCGGGCGGGATCAGCCCCAGCATTTT. Protein sequence: CASSIGRDQPQHF.